This TCR beta chain was sequenced in a study of shared clonotypes between healthy human individuals. Data came from immunoSEQ multiplex PCR; TCRdb stores just in-frame clones and leaves some out. The sample includes about 670,000 clones, about 78% of them seen just once. Between the trimmed V and J ends, which lost 2 bases and 6 bases, there was a span of 10 bases. The length of the CDR3 is 14 residues. The V gene's germline CDR1 is MGHRA and CDR2 YSYEKL. Material for sequencing was memory CD4+ T cells sorted from blood. Subset denoted: CD45RA-negative fraction. The genes are TRBV4-1 and TRBJ2-2; D unresolved. The sequence was obtained from a woman in her twenties or thirties in good health. CDR3 coding DNA: TGCGCCAGCAGCCAAACCGGACCCCCCGGGGAGCTGTTTTTT. Translation gives CASSQTGPPGELFF.